A selection of T cell receptor beta chains follows, all from one sample in a study of identical twins. TCRdb ran MiXCR on the 5' RACE reads and lists one entry per CDR3 protein. The table records 350,000 to 400,000 distinct CDR3 sequences, around 9.7% of them present only once. Sequenced: naive T cells sorted from blood. These receptors came from a woman between 45 and 65 years old in good health. The CDR3 runs from the conserved cysteine through the conserved F or W. The order of the fields is J gene, clone size, V gene, D gene, CDR3 protein, CDR3 DNA. D genes are given only for firm matches. Clone size appears in some rows only: once, few, many, or a class for an expanded clone.

>TRBJ2-5|NA|TRBV5-1|TRBD2
CASSSGLAGPYQETQYF
TGCGCCAGCAGCTCTGGACTAGCGGGACCGTACCAAGAGACCCAGTACTTC
>TRBJ2-7|NA|TRBV12-3/TRBV12-4|TRBD2
CASSSGLAAYEQYF
TGTGCCAGCAGTTCGGGACTAGCTGCCTACGAGCAGTACTTC
>TRBJ2-1|few|TRBV6-1|NA
CASSARASYNEQFF
TGTGCCAGCAGTGCTCGAGCCTCCTACAATGAGCAGTTCTTC
>TRBJ2-4|NA|TRBV2|NA
CASSEGFDIQYF
TGTGCCAGCAGTGAGGGATTCGACATTCAGTACTTC
>TRBJ1-1|NA|TRBV11-2|NA
CASSYQGARTEAFF
TGTGCCAGCAGCTATCAAGGGGCGAGGACTGAAGCTTTCTTT
>TRBJ2-3|many|TRBV7-7|TRBD1
CASSVTGGGTDTQYF
TGTGCCAGCAGCGTCACAGGGGGTGGCACAGATACGCAGTATTTT
>TRBJ2-4|NA|TRBV4-1|TRBD2
CASSQVAGVIQYF
TGCGCCAGCAGCCAGGTAGCGGGAGTCATTCAGTACTTC
>TRBJ2-1|few|TRBV6-2/TRBV6-3|NA
CASSSRQAGEQFF
TGTGCCAGCAGTTCACGACAGGCCGGTGAGCAGTTCTTC
>TRBJ1-4|NA|TRBV20-1|NA
CSASGGNTANEKLFF
TGCAGTGCTAGCGGGGGGAATACGGCTAATGAAAAACTGTTTTTT
>TRBJ2-6|NA|TRBV11-2|TRBD2
CASSRHPSGMGASGANVLTF
TGTGCCAGCAGCCGCCATCCTAGCGGGATGGGGGCCTCTGGGGCCAACGTCCTGACTTTC
>TRBJ2-3|few|TRBV5-6|NA
CASSRPDTDTQYF
TGTGCCAGCAGTCGTCCCGACACAGATACGCAGTATTTT
>TRBJ2-1|few|TRBV7-9|NA
CASSPRTRDEQFF
TGTGCCAGCAGCCCTAGGACCCGGGATGAGCAGTTCTTC
>TRBJ2-4|NA|TRBV27|TRBD1
CASSSGTADQYF
TGTGCCAGCAGTTCCGGGACAGCCGATCAGTACTTC
>TRBJ2-7|few|TRBV12-3/TRBV12-4|NA
CASSSGDYEQYF
TGTGCCAGCAGCTCAGGGGACTACGAGCAGTACTTC
>TRBJ2-1|NA|TRBV20-1|NA
CSARASISSYNEQFF
TGCAGTGCTAGAGCCTCCATTAGCTCCTACAATGAGCAGTTCTTC
>TRBJ2-3|few|TRBV6-2/TRBV6-3|NA
CASRLSGTTDTQYF
TGTGCCAGCAGACTTAGCGGAACTACAGATACGCAGTATTTT
>TRBJ1-2|many|TRBV12-3/TRBV12-4|NA
CASSASGLSGYTF
TGTGCCAGCAGTGCCTCGGGGTTGTCTGGCTACACCTTC
>TRBJ1-2|NA|TRBV29-1|TRBD1
CSKRTGDGYTF
TGCAGCAAAAGGACAGGGGATGGCTACACCTTC
>TRBJ2-1|many|TRBV7-2|TRBD2
CASSFVAGIRNEQFF
TGTGCCAGCAGCTTCGTAGCGGGTATCCGCAATGAGCAGTTCTTC
>TRBJ2-5|NA|TRBV5-1|TRBD2
CASSLDGTSGREDF
TGCGCCAGCAGCTTGGATGGGACTAGCGGGAGGGAAGACTTC
>TRBJ2-3|NA|TRBV20-1|NA
CSASPLATSTDTQYF
TGCAGTGCTAGCCCATTAGCAACTAGCACAGATACGCAGTATTTT
>TRBJ2-7|many|TRBV6-1|NA
CASSDSEQYF
TGTGCCAGCAGTGACTCTGAGCAGTACTTC
>TRBJ1-2|NA|TRBV20-1|NA
CSARDSGGEVGYTF
TGCAGTGCTAGAGATTCAGGAGGGGAGGTTGGCTACACCTTC
>TRBJ2-3|few|TRBV4-1|NA
CASSQDARAITDTQYF
TGCGCCAGCAGCCAAGATGCGCGGGCGATCACAGATACGCAGTATTTT
>TRBJ2-7|NA|TRBV5-1|NA
CASSLEVTEQYF
TGCGCCAGCAGCTTGGAGGTAACGGAGCAGTACTTC
>TRBJ2-2|few|TRBV28|NA
CASAGQRGLPGELFF
TGTGCCAGCGCGGGGCAAAGGGGTCTACCCGGGGAGCTGTTTTTT
>TRBJ2-1|few|TRBV5-1|TRBD2
CASSLEPTSGSFARYNEQFF
TGCGCCAGCAGCTTGGAGCCAACTAGCGGGAGTTTCGCCCGTTACAATGAGCAGTTCTTC
>TRBJ2-1|NA|TRBV29-1|NA
CSVETLSGPKFF
TGCAGCGTTGAGACACTCTCTGGTCCTAAGTTCTTC
>TRBJ2-5|few|TRBV3-1|TRBD2
CASSLRLAGKETQYF
TGTGCCAGCAGCCTGCGACTAGCGGGAAAAGAGACCCAGTACTTC
>TRBJ2-1|few|TRBV7-2|NA
CASSFGSRQAGPYNEQFF
TGTGCCAGCAGCTTTGGCTCCCGACAGGCCGGCCCCTACAATGAGCAGTTCTTC
>TRBJ2-5|NA|TRBV18|NA
CASSPPDGVLGETQYF
TGTGCCAGCTCACCACCGGATGGGGTCCTGGGAGAGACCCAGTACTTC
>TRBJ2-5|NA|TRBV3-1|TRBD1
CASSTLKGQGQETQYF
TGTGCCAGCAGCACCCTTAAAGGACAGGGCCAAGAGACCCAGTACTTC
>TRBJ2-5|few|TRBV7-2|NA
CASERLDTQETQYF
TGTGCCAGCGAGCGACTTGATACCCAAGAGACCCAGTACTTC
>TRBJ2-4|many|TRBV10-2|NA
CASSEGGEEGIQYF
TGCGCCAGCAGTGAAGGGGGAGAAGAAGGCATTCAGTACTTC
>TRBJ2-2|NA|TRBV7-6|NA
CASSPRTDGGELFF
TGTGCCAGCAGCCCCAGGACCGACGGCGGGGAGCTGTTTTTT
>TRBJ1-5|few|TRBV12-3/TRBV12-4|TRBD1
CASRGTGGNQPQHF
TGTGCCAGCAGGGGTACAGGGGGCAATCAGCCCCAGCATTTT
>TRBJ2-5|few|TRBV6-5|NA
CASSYVGTSIGETQYF
TGTGCCAGCAGTTACGTCGGGACGTCCATCGGGGAGACCCAGTACTTC
>TRBJ2-1|NA|TRBV5-1|NA
CASSTGANNEQFF
TGCGCCAGCAGCACCGGGGCCAACAATGAGCAGTTCTTC
>TRBJ2-1|many|TRBV5-1|NA
CASSVWAGFEQFF
TGCGCCAGCAGCGTTTGGGCGGGATTTGAGCAGTTCTTC
>TRBJ2-1|many|TRBV10-3|TRBD2
CAIKAETLLAGEQFF
TGTGCCATCAAGGCAGAAACCTTACTAGCGGGTGAGCAGTTCTTC
>TRBJ2-7|NA|TRBV21-1|NA
CASRKSAGLCSYEQYF
TGTGCCAGCAGGAAATCGGCGGGGCTCTGCTCCTACGAGCAGTACTTC
>TRBJ1-1|few|TRBV12-3/TRBV12-4|NA
CASSYTMGTEAFF
TGTGCCAGCAGTTACACCATGGGGACTGAAGCTTTCTTT
>TRBJ2-7|NA|TRBV20-1|TRBD2
CSAKGRDFLPYEQYF
TGCAGTGCTAAAGGGAGGGACTTTCTTCCCTACGAGCAGTACTTC
>TRBJ2-2|NA|TRBV29-1|NA
CSVSTANTGELFF
TGCAGCGTCTCGACGGCTAACACCGGGGAGCTGTTTTTT
>TRBJ2-7|many|TRBV28|NA
CASSLAGFDEQYF
TGTGCCAGCAGTTTAGCAGGTTTCGACGAGCAGTACTTC
>TRBJ2-1|NA|TRBV2|NA
CASRGDPSSYNEQFF
TGTGCCAGCAGGGGCGACCCGAGCTCCTACAATGAGCAGTTCTTC
>TRBJ2-3|many|TRBV4-1|NA
CASSQAILSSADTQYF
TGCGCCAGCAGCCAAGCAATACTTAGCTCAGCAGATACGCAGTATTTT